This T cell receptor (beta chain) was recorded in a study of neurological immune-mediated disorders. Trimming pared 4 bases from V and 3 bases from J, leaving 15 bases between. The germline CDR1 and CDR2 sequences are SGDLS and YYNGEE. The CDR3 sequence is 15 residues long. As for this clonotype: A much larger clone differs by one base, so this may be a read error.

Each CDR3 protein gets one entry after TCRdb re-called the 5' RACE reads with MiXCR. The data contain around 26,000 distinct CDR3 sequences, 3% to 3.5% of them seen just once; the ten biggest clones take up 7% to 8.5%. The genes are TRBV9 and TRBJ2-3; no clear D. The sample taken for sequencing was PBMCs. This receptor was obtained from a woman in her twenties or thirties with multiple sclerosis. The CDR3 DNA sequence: TGTGCCAGCAGCCTACAAGGAAAGGGAACAGATACGCAGTATTTT. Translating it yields CASSLQGKGTDTQYF. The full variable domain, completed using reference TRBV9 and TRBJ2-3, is DSGVTQTPKHLITATGQRVTLRCSPRSGDLSVYWYQQSLDQGLQFLIQYYNGEERAKGNILERFSAQQFPDLHSELNLSSLELGDSALYFCASSLQGKGTDTQYFGPGTRLTVL.